This T cell receptor beta chain originates from a study of regulatory T cells in long-lasting Graves disease. Background on the study: Those Graves' patients who were newly diagnosed had been on antithyroid drugs under 3 months. Overall study results and limits: Persistent disease samples used TRBV28, TRBJ1-2 and TRBJ2-5 preferentially.

Trimming pared 5 bases from V and 2 bases from J, leaving 16 bases between. This CDR3 is built from 15 residues. CDR1 and CDR2 (germline): SGHTA, FQGNSA. The time point here: newly diagnosed GD, antithyroid drugs for less than 3 months. RNA isolated from PBMCs was used to make the TCR library. According to the study, TCR beta libraries were built with iRepertoire HTBI primers and CDR3-region Arm-PCR. In the authors' workflow: Gene usage covered 62 TRBV and some 13 TRBJ segments. TCRdb used MiXCR to reprocess the multiplex PCR reads, holding one entry per CDR3 protein. The V and J calls shown here were made by TCRdb, not taken from the authors' results. Of about 420,000 distinct CDR3 sequences listed, about a sixth are singletons. This clonotype appeared a few times. What it recognizes is unknown. This same sample was also part of a study on T cells in Graves' hyperthyroidism and ophthalmopathy.

The receptor was derived from a woman under 30 with Graves disease. The sequencing used peripheral blood mononuclear cells (PBMCs), collected at new diagnosis, from a patient treated with antithyroid drugs. V usage is TRBV7-2 and J usage is TRBJ2-7; weak D call: TRBD2 (5 bases). The chain's CDR3 is CASSPAGGRTYEQYF. The CDR3 DNA follows: TGTGCCAGCAGCCCCGCGGGTGGCAGGACCTACGAGCAGTACTTC.